The rows below give T cell receptor beta chains drawn from one sample of a study of cytomegalovirus exposure and HLA in healthy donors. Method: immunoSEQ multiplex PCR; TCRdb's copy keeps in-frame clones and lacks some. The repertoire holds over 100,000 clones, with roughly 69% as singletons. The sample taken for sequencing was PBMCs. These receptors came from a human donor in good health. Both conserved end residues are part of each CDR3.

TRBV27	TRBJ1-1	CASSPTTGLNTEAFF
TRBV7-2	TRBJ2-7	CASSLDGGRGGPNEQYF
TRBV27	TRBJ2-7	CASSLAALAGEQYF
TRBV7-9	TRBJ1-5	CASSLVGQGNQPQHF
TRBV5-4	TRBJ2-3	CASSLVFGISDTQYF
TRBV6-6	TRBJ2-5	CASSQSETQYF
TRBV18	TRBJ1-2	CASSPPGGYGYTF
TRBV27	TRBJ2-6	CASRPGAAGANVLTF
TRBV7-2	TRBJ1-5	CASSLGNGGMQHF
TRBV6-5	TRBJ2-3	CASSNTGSSTDTQYF
TRBV18	TRBJ1-2	CASSPPNKDRGEFGGYTF
TRBV29-1	TRBJ2-7	CSVEIGTGEYEQYF
TRBV6-1	TRBJ2-6	CASSGQGSGANVLTF
TRBV11-2	TRBJ2-2	CASSLANTGELFF
TRBV6-5	TRBJ2-5	CASRNQGEGETQYF
TRBV9	TRBJ1-1	CASGPARQGGGTEAFF
TRBV7-2	TRBJ1-1	CASSARLGTEAFF
TRBV4-3	TRBJ1-2	CASSQRQGRVGSYGYTF
TRBV4-3	TRBJ2-3	CASSQSGARGPTDTQYF
TRBV9	TRBJ2-1	CASSRTSGGAEGYEQFF
TRBV15	TRBJ2-1	CATSKQAGGRNEQFF
TRBV30	TRBJ1-1	CAWSVARDTEAFF
TRBV4-1	TRBJ2-1	CASSQDRAGYEQFF
TRBV6-1	TRBJ1-3	CASSGRLTGEYSGNTIYF
TRBV9	TRBJ2-7	CASSPSRGQGRYEQYF
TRBV7-2	TRBJ2-1	CASSLELAGVGEQFF
TRBV6-1	TRBJ2-1	CASSPRDEQFF
TRBV7-9	TRBJ2-3	CASSRQSSTDTQYF